This TCR beta chain was documented in a study of identical twins. Study-wide findings and caveats: Twins' surplus sharing was weaker for beta out-of-frame sequences. The abundant beta clonotypes from cord blood had fewer insertions, and memory repertoires had none of this. The authors drew conclusions from cross-sectional statistical analysis rather than following the same donors.

Unique molecular identifiers were in the cDNA, with template-switch universal primer binding. TCRdb fed the 5' RACE reads into MiXCR, producing one record per CDR3 protein. Here the sample spans 200,000 to 250,000 distinct CDR3 sequences, 11% to 15% being singletons. As for this clonotype: The antigen is not known.

The CDR3 is 15 amino acids. Germline lookup yields CDR1 SNHLY and CDR2 FYNNEI. Trimming took 4 bases from V and 8 from J, leaving 17 bases between them. The sequencing sample was made of memory (CD45RO+) T cells sorted from blood. The gene calls are TRBV2 and TRBJ1-4; D gene uncertain. This receptor was identified in a woman aged 18-30 years in good health. In DNA form, the CDR3 reads TGTGCCAGCAGTGCGTCCGGCGAGAGGGTCGAAAAACTGTTTTTT. This encodes CASSASGERVEKLFF. Supplemented by reference TRBV2 and TRBJ1-4, the full variable domain reads EPEVTQTPSHQVTQMGQEVILRCVPISNHLYFYWYRQILGQKVEFLVSFYNNEISEKSEIFDDQFSVERPDGSNFTLKIRSTKLEDSAMYFCASSASGERVEKLFFGSGTQLSVL.